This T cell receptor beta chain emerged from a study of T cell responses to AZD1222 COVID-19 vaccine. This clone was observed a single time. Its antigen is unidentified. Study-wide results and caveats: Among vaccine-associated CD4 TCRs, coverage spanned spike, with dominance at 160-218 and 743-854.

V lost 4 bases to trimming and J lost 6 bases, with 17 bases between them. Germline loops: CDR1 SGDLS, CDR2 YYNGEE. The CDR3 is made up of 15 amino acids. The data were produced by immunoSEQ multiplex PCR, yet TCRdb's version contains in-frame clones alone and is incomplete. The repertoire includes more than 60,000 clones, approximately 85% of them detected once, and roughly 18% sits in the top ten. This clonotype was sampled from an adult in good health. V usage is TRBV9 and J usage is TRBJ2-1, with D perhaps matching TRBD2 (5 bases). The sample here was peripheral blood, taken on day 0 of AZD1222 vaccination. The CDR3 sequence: CASSPSQLRVNEQFF. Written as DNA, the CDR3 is TGTGCCAGCAGCCCTAGCCAACTTCGGGTCAATGAGCAGTTCTTC.